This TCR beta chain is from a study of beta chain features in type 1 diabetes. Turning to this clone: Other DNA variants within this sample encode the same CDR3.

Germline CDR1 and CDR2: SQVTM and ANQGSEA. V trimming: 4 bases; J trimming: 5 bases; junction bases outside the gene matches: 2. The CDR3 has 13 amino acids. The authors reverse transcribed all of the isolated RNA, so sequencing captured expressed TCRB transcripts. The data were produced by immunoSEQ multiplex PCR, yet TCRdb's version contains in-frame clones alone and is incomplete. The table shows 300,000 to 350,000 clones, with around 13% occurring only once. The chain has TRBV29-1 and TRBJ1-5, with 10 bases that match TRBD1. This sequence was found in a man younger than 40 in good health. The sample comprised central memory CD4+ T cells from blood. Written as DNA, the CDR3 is TGCAGCGTTGGGGGGACAGGGGATCAGCCCCAGCATTTT. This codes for CSVGGTGDQPQHF.